One sample yielded the 16 T cell receptor beta chains listed below, sequenced in a study of CD8+ T cells in alopecia areata. Reverse transcribed after extraction, RNA yielded cDNA as the sequencing template. Profiling relied on immunoSEQ multiplex PCR, and the TCRdb table lists in-frame clones only, not all of them. The sample yields around 200,000 clones, roughly 59% seen once. Sequences were derived from CD4+ T cells sorted from blood, sampled at week 0. These receptors were taken from a human donor with alopecia areata.

The genes are TRBV29-1 and TRBJ2-7, with D possibly being TRBD1 or TRBD2 (6 bases each). The V and J ends lost 4 bases and 7 bases respectively, with 20 bases between them. CDR1 SQVTM and CDR2 ANQGSEA come from the germline V gene. The CDR3 spans 14 residues. This CDR3 reads CSVGTTQGPREQYF. The CDR3, as DNA: TGCAGCGTTGGGACTACACAGGGACCTAGGGAGCAGTACTTC.

The V and J genes are TRBV9 and TRBJ2-7; unclear D gene. CDR1 SGDLS and CDR2 YYNGEE come from the germline V gene. Trimming took 0 bases from V and 5 from J, leaving 9 bases between them. This CDR3 comprises 13 residues. The CDR3 is CASSVAHVDEQYF. CDR3 nucleotides: TGTGCCAGCAGCGTAGCCCACGTGGACGAGCAGTACTTC.

The chain has TRBV29-1 and TRBJ1-1; possibly TRBD1 for D (5 bases). Germline loops: CDR1 SQVTM, CDR2 ANQGSEA. The CDR3 has 13 residues. V was clipped by 1 base and J by 10 bases, with 16 bases between them. CDR3 sequence reads: CSVEGRTREGAFF. The CDR3 DNA sequence: TGCAGCGTTGAAGGGCGGACCAGGGAGGGAGCTTTCTTT.

The J gene is TRBJ2-2, the V gene TRBV9; no clear D gene. Trimming shortened V by 0 bases and J by 1 base, and 10 bases separated the two germline ends. In germline, CDR1 is SGDLS, CDR2 YYNGEE. The CDR3 runs to 16 residues. The CDR3 DNA reads TGTGCCAGCAGCGTAGGCGGAAGAAAGAACACCGGGGAGCTGTTTTTT. Its translation is CASSVGGRKNTGELFF.

This clone occurred a few times. The chain is built from TRBV29-1 and TRBJ1-1; TRBD1 matches at 7 bases. Germline trimming cut 8 bases from V and 4 bases from J; bases unmatched to any gene: 10. This CDR3 has 13 residues. Germline lookup yields CDR1 SQVTM and CDR2 ANQGSEA. The CDR3 nucleotides are TGCAGCACCGGACAGGTCGTTACCACTGAAGCTTTCTTT. Translated, it gives CSTGQVVTTEAFF. The variable domain in full, completed from reference TRBV29-1 and TRBJ1-1, reads SAVISQKPSRDICQRGTSLTIQCQVDSQVTMMFWYRQQPGQSLTLIATANQGSEATYESGFVIDKFPISRPNLTFSTLTVSNMSPEDSSIYLCSTGQVVTTEAFFGQGTRLTVV.

The genes are TRBV10-3 and TRBJ2-3; tentative D call: TRBD2 (5 bases). V gave up 4 bases and J gave up 4 bases, with 12 bases separating them. CDR1 is ENHRY and CDR2 is SYGVKD in the germline V gene. The length of the CDR3 is 14 residues. This CDR3 reads CAISALMGADTQYF. CDR3 sequence (DNA): TGTGCCATCAGTGCGTTAATGGGAGCAGATACGCAGTATTTT.

The chain joins TRBV9 to TRBJ2-4; D unresolved. Between the trimmed V and J ends, which lost 0 bases and 2 bases, there was a span of 9 bases. Germline-derived CDR1 and CDR2 are SGDLS and YYNGEE. The CDR3 length is 15 residues. This CDR3 reads CASSVGTLSKNIQYF. Here the CDR3 DNA reads TGTGCCAGCAGCGTAGGAACGTTGTCCAAAAACATTCAGTACTTC.

The chain is built from TRBV15 and TRBJ1-6; perhaps TRBD1 as D (5 bases). V dropped 3 bases and J dropped 7 bases, with 10 bases sitting between them. Germline CDR1 reads LNHNV; CDR2 reads YYDKDF (reference sequence). CDR3 length: 14 residues. CDR3 nucleotides: TGTGCCACCAGCAGGGACATCTCAAATTCACCCCTCCACTTT. This codes for CATSRDISNSPLHF.

The CDR3 protein is CAYSNGLAGTQETQYF. CDR3 coding DNA: TGTGCCTACAGTAATGGACTAGCGGGGACACAAGAGACCCAGTACTTC. V and J are TRBV30 and TRBJ2-5, with 12 bases that match TRBD2. Trimming at V came to 7 bases and at J to 2 bases, leaving 11 bases not matched to a gene. This CDR3 is 16 amino acids long. Germline assignment: CDR1 GTSNPN and CDR2 SVGIG (reference sequence).

The chain uses TRBV5-1 and TRBJ2-3, with D perhaps matching TRBD2 (6 bases). CDR1 and CDR2 (germline): SGHRS, YFSETQ. The CDR3 length is 15 residues. The V gene lost 3 bases and the J gene lost 3 bases, with 14 bases spanning the gap. The CDR3 DNA reads as TGCGCCAGCAGCTCAATAGCGGTTAATACAGATACGCAGTATTTT. Its protein product is CASSSIAVNTDTQYF.

This clone is a singleton in its sample. J is TRBJ2-1 and V is TRBV6-5, with D unresolved. The V gene's germline CDR1 is MNHEY and CDR2 SVGAGI. CDR3 length: 16 amino acids. Deletions cut 2 bases from V and 5 bases from J, with 16 bases between. CDR3 residues: CASSYDARVGDNEQFF. CDR3 coding DNA: TGTGCCAGCAGTTACGACGCTAGGGTGGGTGACAATGAGCAGTTCTTC.

V gene TRBV29-1 combines with J gene TRBJ2-3, with 8 bases that match TRBD2. Germline V gene sequence: CDR1 SQVTM, CDR2 ANQGSEA. The CDR3 has 13 residues. The trim removed 7 bases at V and 2 bases at J, leaving 5 bases unmatched. The CDR3 is CSAERGNTDTQYF. DNA for the CDR3: TGCAGCGCTGAGCGGGGGAACACAGATACGCAGTATTTT.

The chain has TRBV5-1 and TRBJ2-5; 7 bases line up with TRBD1. Germline V gene data show CDR1 as SGHRS and CDR2 as YFSETQ. Trimming at V came to 1 base and at J to 2 bases, leaving 5 bases not matched to a gene. This CDR3 has 15 residues. In DNA, the CDR3 is TGCGCCAGCAGCTTGACAGGGGCTGAACAAGAGACCCAGTACTTC. This translates into CASSLTGAEQETQYF.

The chain employs TRBV27 and TRBJ2-1; D gene unclear. Per germline, CDR1 MNHEY and CDR2 SMNVEV (reference sequence). This CDR3 has 14 amino acids. The V end was cut by 3 bases, the J end by 5 bases, with 11 bases between. The CDR3 is CASSFQGRNNEQFF. CDR3 coding DNA: TGTGCCAGCAGTTTCCAAGGACGAAACAATGAGCAGTTCTTC.

The chain joins TRBV15 to TRBJ2-5; D is perhaps TRBD1 or TRBD2 (6 bases each). V was pared by 0 bases and J by 1 base, with 12 bases between. From germline, CDR1 is LNHNV and CDR2 YYDKDF (reference sequence). The length of the CDR3 is 16 residues. CDR3 coding DNA: TGTGCCACCAGCAGAGATCTGGGGGGCGGCCAAGAGACCCAGTACTTC. As protein: CATSRDLGGGQETQYF.

The chain has TRBV5-6 and TRBJ1-4; D unresolved. This CDR3 is 13 amino acids long. The germline CDR1 and CDR2 sequences are SGHDT and YYEEEE. The V end was cut by 4 bases, the J end by 2 bases, with 6 bases between. The CDR3 nucleotides read TGTGCCAGCAGCGACGCTACTAATGAAAAACTGTTTTTT. Encoded protein: CASSDATNEKLFF.